The rows below give T cell receptor beta chains drawn from one sample of a study of blood T cells in healthy people across ages. MiXCR, applied by TCRdb to the 5' RACE reads, yields one record per CDR3 protein. The top ten hold less than 3.5% of the sample, which has 750,000 to 950,000 distinct CDR3 sequences, 20% to 30% seen once. These data were also reused for a study on T cells of mothers and their children.

What was sequenced was blood. These receptor sequences come from a boy between 5 and 17 years old in good health. Both conserved end residues are trimmed from each CDR3.

>TRBJ2-5|TRBV7-6
ASSLVGVGEQY
>TRBJ2-2|TRBV6-1
ASSEDRGRLGELF
>TRBJ2-7|TRBV7-9
ASSLAYSGTESYEQY
>TRBJ2-3|TRBV18
ASSPLGGGLDTQY
>TRBJ1-6|TRBV18
ASSTANNSPLH
>NA|TRBV11-2
ASSLGLGLAAYEQY
>TRBJ2-1|TRBV7-3
ASSLTSGTYNEQF
>TRBJ2-5|TRBV10-3
AISRGDPTGETQY
>TRBJ1-2|TRBV2
ASSEVEGIGYT
>TRBJ2-1|TRBV29-1
SVARLYNEQF
>TRBJ1-4|TRBV12-3/TRBV12-4
ASSQGVLNEKLF
>TRBJ1-5|TRBV6-5
ASSYSADGNQPQH
>TRBJ1-4|TRBV6-5
ASSYAQQGGNEKLF
>TRBJ1-1|TRBV29-1
SAAGVGESAF
>TRBJ2-1|TRBV6-5
ASSYGRHAGNEQF
>TRBJ2-1|TRBV7-2
ASRPGLAFNEQF
>TRBJ1-5|TRBV10-2
ASVPGRNSNQPQH
>TRBJ2-2|TRBV7-9
ASSLGGRTFTGELF
>TRBJ2-5|TRBV29-1
SAQDSQETQY
>TRBJ2-1|TRBV11-2
ASSADRDNEQF
>TRBJ2-7|TRBV25-1
ASSGGGRTYEQY
>TRBJ1-5|TRBV2
ASSEGGRGSQPQH
>NA|TRBV10-3
AISVGQSSYEQY
>TRBJ2-7|TRBV9
ASSVEPGYGYEQY
>TRBJ2-3|TRBV6-5
ASSYLSGGLRPDTQY
>TRBJ2-4|TRBV20-1
SATPAGAKNIQY
>TRBJ2-5|TRBV3-1
ASSQKFPQETQY
>TRBJ1-4|TRBV7-2
ASSLPSPAAMGKLF
>TRBJ2-1|TRBV3-1
ASSHGKRLAGSNEQF
>TRBJ1-3|TRBV9
ASSVGFPGSASGNTIY
>TRBJ2-7|TRBV4-1
ASSQDLPVYEQY
>TRBJ2-5|TRBV5-1
ASSSTGLAAETQY
>TRBJ1-2|TRBV29-1
SVGEPGGNGYT
>TRBJ2-5|TRBV2
AINPQTGLQETQY
>TRBJ1-5|TRBV5-1
ASRTGDGQPQH
>TRBJ1-6|TRBV11-2
ASSLDGATGYNSPLH
>TRBJ2-1|TRBV5-5
ASSYVSYNEQF
>TRBJ1-1|TRBV4-1
ASSQTPGTGLNTEAF
>TRBJ1-2|TRBV5-4
ASSITDRAHGYT
>NA|TRBV7-9
ASSFGEYNEQF
>TRBJ1-6|TRBV19
ASTLSYTGDSPLH
>TRBJ2-3|TRBV20-1
SARVLTTDTQY
>TRBJ2-5|TRBV4-1
ASSQGQTDQETQY
>TRBJ1-2|TRBV5-1
ASSFSGVSYGYT
>TRBJ2-1|TRBV10-3
AIATSLTSYNEQF
>TRBJ2-7|TRBV12-3/TRBV12-4
ASSFNRVDEQY
>NA|TRBV6-1
ASSEVHAESYEQY
>TRBJ1-2|TRBV20-1
SARDLQNNYGYT
>TRBJ2-5|TRBV10-2
ASSGLAGETQY
>TRBJ2-3|TRBV10-1
ASSGTGSDTDTQY
>TRBJ2-1|TRBV29-1
SVETESYNEQF
>TRBJ2-1|TRBV20-1
SASRTSGGSYNEQF
>TRBJ2-2|TRBV7-3
ASSLIPGTANTGELF
>TRBJ2-2|TRBV10-3
AAQGNTGELF
>TRBJ2-3|TRBV6-1
ASNRGAGITDTQY